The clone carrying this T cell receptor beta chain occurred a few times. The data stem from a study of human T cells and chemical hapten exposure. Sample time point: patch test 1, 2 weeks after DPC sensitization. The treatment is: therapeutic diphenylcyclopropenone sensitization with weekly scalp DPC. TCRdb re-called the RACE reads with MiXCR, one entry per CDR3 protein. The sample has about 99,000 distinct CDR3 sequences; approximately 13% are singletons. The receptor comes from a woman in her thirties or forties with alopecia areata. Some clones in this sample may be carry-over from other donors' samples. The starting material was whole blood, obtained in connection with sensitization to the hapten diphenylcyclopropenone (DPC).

CDR3 sequence reads: CASSLHSDTEAFF. The CDR3 region has the DNA TGTGCCAGCAGCTTACACAGCGACACTGAAGCTTTCTTT. This chain joins TRBV7-9 and TRBJ1-1; D remains unclear. This CDR3 has 13 residues. The germline V gene encodes CDR1 SEHNR and CDR2 FQNEAQ (reference sequence). V dropped 2 bases and J dropped 3 bases, with 7 bases sitting between them.